These 3 T cell receptor beta chains share one sample of origin, sequenced in a study of regulatory T cells in long-lasting Graves disease. Indicated time point: newly diagnosed GD, antithyroid drugs for less than 3 months. Researchers made the TCR library from RNA that was extracted from PBMCs. Arm-PCR of CDR3 regions and iRepertoire HTBI primers were the basis on which TCR beta libraries were built. TCRdb reprocessed the multiplex PCR reads via MiXCR and lists one record per CDR3 protein. The sample lists roughly 440,000 distinct CDR3 sequences, about 15% occurring once. This sample was shared with a second study, whose subject was T cells in Graves' hyperthyroidism and ophthalmopathy.

Sequencing was performed on peripheral blood mononuclear cells (PBMCs), taken at new diagnosis, from a patient treated with antithyroid drugs. These TCRs come from a young woman with Graves disease.

The chain joins TRBV20-1 to TRBJ1-1; possibly TRBD1 for D (5 bases). Trimming removed 0 bases from V and 12 bases from J, with 11 bases in between. Looked up from germline, CDR1 is DFQATT and CDR2 is SNEGSKA (reference sequence). CDR3 length: 11 residues. The CDR3 loop reads CSARDSGFSFF. The CDR3 DNA is TGCAGTGCTAGAGATTCAGGGTTCTCTTTCTTT.

Only a few counts were recorded for this clonotype. The rearrangement links TRBV5-6 to TRBJ1-1; maybe TRBD1 (5 bases). The germline gives CDR1 SGHDT, CDR2 YYEEEE. This CDR3 has 16 residues. V lost 6 bases and J lost 4, with 22 bases in between. The CDR3 region is CASTDRTLGFPTEAFF. The CDR3 nucleotides read TGTGCCAGCACCGATCGGACACTTGGTTTTCCCACTGAAGCTTTCTTT.

This clonotype was observed at least ten times. This chain joins TRBV28 and TRBJ1-1; D perhaps matches TRBD1 (5 bases). V was trimmed by 8 bases and J by 5 bases, leaving 15 bases between them. Germline values: CDR1 MDHEN, CDR2 SYDVKM. The CDR3 runs 13 residues. The CDR3 nucleotides read TGTGCCAGCGCTCCAGGGTTGGGAACTGAAGCTTTCTTT. As protein: CASAPGLGTEAFF.